The rows below give T cell receptor beta chains drawn from one sample of a study of blood T cell repertoires in COVID-19. Here immunoSEQ multiplex PCR was the method, and the copy in TCRdb shows in-frame clones only, minus some. The top ten hold under 1.2% of the sample, which has 330,000 or so clones, approximately 91% seen once. Sequencing was performed on PBMCs or T cells enriched from blood (not recorded which). The source is a woman aged 25 to 39 who had been exposed to COVID-19. CDR3s include the opening cysteine and the closing phenylalanine or tryptophan.

j_call v_call cdr3_aa
TRBJ1-5 TRBV3-1/TRBV3-2 CASSLTGSQPQHF
TRBJ2-7 TRBV5-6 CASSSTGHPYEQYF
TRBJ2-3 TRBV9 CASSVTGTRVVSATDTQYF
TRBJ2-2 TRBV7-6 CASSLTASWTGELFF
TRBJ2-7 TRBV7-2 CASSFGGRYEQYF
TRBJ1-6 TRBV12-3/TRBV12-4 CASRDLYNSPLHF
TRBJ1-5 TRBV28 CASSLGDSNQPQHF
TRBJ1-1 TRBV5-4 CASSDTSSQAFF
TRBJ1-5 TRBV28 CASRSSNSNQPQHF
TRBJ2-1 TRBV28 CASLGAGTSGQSSYNEQFF
TRBJ1-3 TRBV7-8 CASSPQGSSGNTIYF
TRBJ1-1 TRBV6-5 CASSNRGNTEAFF
TRBJ2-5 TRBV3-1/TRBV3-2 CASSPSRVQGGTQYF
TRBJ2-7 TRBV5-6 CASTSGYEQYF
TRBJ1-1 TRBV19 CASSIMGQGYTEAFF
TRBJ2-2 TRBV6-4 CASSEGGPDTGELFF
TRBJ2-1 TRBV7-8 CASSSSTGILPHEQFF
TRBJ1-1 TRBV11-3 CASSLDGSGATEAFF
TRBJ1-6 TRBV28 CASLDLQGNSPLHF
TRBJ2-5 TRBV7-2 CASSPRGMEGWETQYF
TRBJ2-1 TRBV24-1 CATSDSNLAGAGGYNEQFF
TRBJ1-2 TRBV29-1 CSVGGQQYGFGYTF
TRBJ2-5 TRBV12-3/TRBV12-4 CASSAGRETQYF
TRBJ2-7 TRBV6-1 CASSEVEASYEQYF
TRBJ2-5 TRBV25-1 CASRIAGGEWETQYF
TRBJ2-2 TRBV5-1 CASTPGTGGGGELFF
TRBJ1-4 TRBV23-1 CASSQFGPRGEKLFF
TRBJ2-4 TRBV19 CATPTLLLAKNIQYF
TRBJ2-2 TRBV27 CASSPWTGGNTGELFF
TRBJ2-7 TRBV10-1 CASSEDSSYEQYF
TRBJ1-5 TRBV27 CASTPTFRAGKPQHF
TRBJ1-4 TRBV7-9 CASSLPGNEDEKLFF
TRBJ1-1 TRBV28 CASSPGTGVTEAFF
TRBJ1-5 TRBV12-3/TRBV12-4 CASGGNKDQPQHF
TRBJ1-2 TRBV15 CATSRDQAYGYTF
TRBJ2-7 TRBV2 CASSALAGVAYEQYF
TRBJ2-7 TRBV12-3/TRBV12-4 CASSRDSLYEQYF
TRBJ1-2 TRBV9 CASSVGQGPNYGYTF
TRBJ2-7 TRBV9 CASSGGTSGPPYEQYF
TRBJ2-1 TRBV18 CASSPPGTSGYNEQFF
TRBJ1-1 TRBV28 CASSLHGRNTEAFF
TRBJ2-1 TRBV10-1 CASSGAGPNNEQFF
TRBJ2-1 TRBV7-2 CASSFRTSGYNEQFF
TRBJ2-5 TRBV5-8 CASSLFGQAASQYF
TRBJ2-1 TRBV3-1/TRBV3-2 CASSQRVQGRADEQFF
TRBJ2-7 TRBV6-6 CASSRTLFTATTTYEQYF
TRBJ2-7 TRBV19 CASSIRTSQTYEQYF
TRBJ2-2 TRBV5-1 CASSSGLAGTGELFF
TRBJ2-3 TRBV6-5 CATNSGRASTDTQYF
TRBJ2-1 TRBV7-6 CASSITGSSYNEQFF
TRBJ1-4 TRBV19 CASSPRTGTYEKLFF
TRBJ2-1 TRBV5-4 CASSLDMGQGRGNEQFF
TRBJ2-7 TRBV7-9 CASSLAGQGASYEQYF